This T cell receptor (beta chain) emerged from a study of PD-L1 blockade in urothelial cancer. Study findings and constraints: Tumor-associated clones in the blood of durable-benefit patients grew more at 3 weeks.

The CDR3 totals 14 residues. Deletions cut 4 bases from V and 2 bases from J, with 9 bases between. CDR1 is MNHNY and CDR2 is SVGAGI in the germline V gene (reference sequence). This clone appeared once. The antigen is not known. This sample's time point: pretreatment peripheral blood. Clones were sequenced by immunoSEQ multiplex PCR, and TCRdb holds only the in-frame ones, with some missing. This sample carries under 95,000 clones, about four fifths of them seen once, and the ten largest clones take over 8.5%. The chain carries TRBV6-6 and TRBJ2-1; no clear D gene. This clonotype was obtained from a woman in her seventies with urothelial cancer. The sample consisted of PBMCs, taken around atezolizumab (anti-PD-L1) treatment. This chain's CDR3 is CASSSTTTYNEQFF. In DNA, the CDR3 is TGTGCCAGCAGTTCGACAACCACCTACAATGAGCAGTTCTTC.